The 13 T cell receptor beta chains given below trace back to one sample, sequenced in a study of blood T cell repertoires in COVID-19. The method was immunoSEQ multiplex PCR; TCRdb's version includes in-frame clones alone and lacks a portion of them. The profile shows around 86,000 clones, around 80% of them singletons. The sample comprised peripheral blood. All receptors come from an elderly woman with acute or convalescent COVID-19.

This chain links TRBV5-4 with TRBJ2-7, with D hard to call. This CDR3 region has 14 residues. Germline V gives CDR1 SGHNT, CDR2 YYREEE (reference sequence). V lost 0 bases, J lost 3 bases, and 10 bases lay in between. The CDR3 region has the DNA TGTGCCAGCAGCTTGGCCTCGGTTGACTACGAGCAGTACTTC. Protein: CASSLASVDYEQYF.

V and J are TRBV7-9 and TRBJ1-1, with a possible D match to TRBD1 (6 bases). The CDR3 contains 14 residues. Trimming pared 1 base from V and 2 bases from J, leaving 8 bases between. CDR1 and CDR2 (germline): SEHNR, FQNEAQ (reference sequence). The CDR3 loop reads CASSLEGENTEAFF. CDR3 sequence (DNA): TGTGCCAGCAGCTTAGAGGGGGAAAACACTGAAGCTTTCTTT.

The chain couples TRBV6-6 to TRBJ2-7; D may be TRBD2 (6 bases). Germline values: CDR1 MNHNY, CDR2 SVGAGI (reference sequence). This CDR3 spans 15 amino acids. The germline V and J ends were trimmed by 4 bases and 5 bases, with 18 bases remaining between them. Here the CDR3 reads CASSLLATSGDEQYF. The CDR3 DNA sequence: TGTGCCAGCAGTTTACTAGCAACCTCTGGGGACGAGCAGTACTTC.

This CDR3 is CASSFGQYEQYF. CDR3 sequence (DNA): TGTGCCAGCAGCTTCGGACAGTACGAGCAGTACTTC. The chain has TRBV5-6 and TRBJ2-7; D may be TRBD1 (6 bases). V shed 2 bases and J shed 4 bases, with 7 bases lying between them. Per germline, CDR1 SGHDT and CDR2 YYEEEE. The CDR3 length is 12 residues.

This chain joins TRBV27 and TRBJ2-7; 8 positions match TRBD2. Germline CDR1 is MNHEY and CDR2 is SMNVEV (reference sequence). With V trimmed by 0 bases and J by 4 bases, 5 bases remained unmatched. This CDR3 region has 15 residues. CDR3 loop: CASSLSPGLGYEQYF. The CDR3 DNA follows: TGTGCCAGCAGTTTATCCCCGGGACTAGGGTACGAGCAGTACTTC.

This clone was detected only once. The chain combines TRBV5-8 with TRBJ2-2; D not resolved. The CDR3 contains 11 residues. The germline CDR1 and CDR2 sequences are SGHTS and YDEGEE. V lost 1 base and J lost 7, with 2 bases in between. The CDR3 DNA reads TGTGCCAGCAGCTTGCTCGGGGAGCTGTTTTTT. Amino acid sequence: CASSLLGELFF. The variable domain in full, with the rest retrieved from reference TRBV5-8 and TRBJ2-2, is EAGVTQSPTHLIKTRGQQATLRCSPISGHTSVYWYQQALGLGLQFLLWYDEGEERNRGNFPPRFSGRQFPNYSSELNVNALELEDSALYLCASSLLGELFFGEGSRLTVL.

A single count supports this clone. The chain combines TRBV28 with TRBJ2-7; TRBD2 aligns across 13 bases. CDR1 MDHEN and CDR2 SYDVKM come from the germline V gene. Trimming removed 5 bases from V and 4 bases from J; junction bases left unmatched: 5. The CDR3 extends over 15 amino acids. The CDR3, as DNA: TGTGCCAGCAGTCTAGGACTAGCGGGAGAGTACGAGCAGTACTTC. Amino acid sequence: CASSLGLAGEYEQYF. The full variable domain, in which reference TRBV28 and TRBJ2-7 provide the parts outside the CDR3, is DVKVTQSSRYLVKRTGEKVFLECVQDMDHENMFWYRQDPGLGLRLIYFSYDVKMKEKGDIPEGYSVSREKKERFSLILESASTNQTSMYLCASSLGLAGEYEQYFGPGTRLTVT.

This chain joins TRBV15 and TRBJ1-2; D is perhaps TRBD1 (5 bases). The germline CDR1 and CDR2 sequences are LNHNV and YYDKDF (reference sequence). The CDR3 consists of 15 residues. The V end was cut by 0 bases, the J end by 5 bases, with 13 bases between. CDR3 loop: CATSRDRVTVYGYTF. The CDR3 DNA reads as TGTGCCACCAGCAGAGATCGTGTGACAGTGTATGGCTACACCTTC.

The J gene is TRBJ2-7, the V gene TRBV2, with a tentative D call TRBD2 (6 bases). V was shortened by 6 bases and J by 5 bases, with 20 bases between the two germline ends. Germline-derived CDR1 and CDR2 are SNHLY and FYNNEI. The CDR3 is made up of 15 amino acids. The chain's CDR3 is CASRPGTSFTDEQYF. DNA of the CDR3: TGTGCCAGCAGACCCGGGACTTCCTTTACCGACGAGCAGTACTTC.

The rearrangement joins TRBV18 to TRBJ1-1; D not certain. V was pared by 1 base and J by 7 bases, with 7 bases between. This CDR3 comprises 12 residues. Germline CDR1 reads KGHSH; CDR2 reads LQKENI. CDR3 amino acids: CASSPQASEAFF. CDR3 coding DNA: TGTGCCAGCTCACCACAGGCTAGTGAAGCTTTCTTT.

The chain recombines TRBV19 with TRBJ2-3; TRBD2 matches at 10 bases. V shed 5 bases and J 0 bases; nucleotides not matched to a gene: 5. The germline gives CDR1 LNHDA, CDR2 SQIVND (reference sequence). The CDR3 runs to 16 residues. The CDR3 coding sequence is TGTGCCAGTAGTCAACTAGCGGGAACTAGCACAGATACGCAGTATTTT. Translating it yields CASSQLAGTSTDTQYF.

The V and J genes are TRBV7-9 and TRBJ2-2, with 11 nucleotides matching TRBD2. Germline lookup yields CDR1 SEHNR and CDR2 FQNEAQ (reference sequence). There are 16 residues in the CDR3. After removal of 2 bases from V and 7 bases from J, the junction contained 6 bases not matched to a gene. The CDR3 nucleotides are TGTGCCAGCAGCTTAAAACTAGCGGGAGTAATCGGGGAGCTGTTTTTT. Its protein product is CASSLKLAGVIGELFF.

V usage is TRBV19 and J usage is TRBJ1-5; possibly TRBD1 for D (5 bases). Looked up from germline, CDR1 is LNHDA and CDR2 is SQIVND (reference sequence). Deletions cut 6 bases from V and 0 bases from J, with 12 bases between. CDR3 size: 15 residues. In DNA, the CDR3 is TGTGCCAGTAGACATAGACAGCTTAGCAATCAGCCCCAGCATTTT. It specifies CASRHRQLSNQPQHF.